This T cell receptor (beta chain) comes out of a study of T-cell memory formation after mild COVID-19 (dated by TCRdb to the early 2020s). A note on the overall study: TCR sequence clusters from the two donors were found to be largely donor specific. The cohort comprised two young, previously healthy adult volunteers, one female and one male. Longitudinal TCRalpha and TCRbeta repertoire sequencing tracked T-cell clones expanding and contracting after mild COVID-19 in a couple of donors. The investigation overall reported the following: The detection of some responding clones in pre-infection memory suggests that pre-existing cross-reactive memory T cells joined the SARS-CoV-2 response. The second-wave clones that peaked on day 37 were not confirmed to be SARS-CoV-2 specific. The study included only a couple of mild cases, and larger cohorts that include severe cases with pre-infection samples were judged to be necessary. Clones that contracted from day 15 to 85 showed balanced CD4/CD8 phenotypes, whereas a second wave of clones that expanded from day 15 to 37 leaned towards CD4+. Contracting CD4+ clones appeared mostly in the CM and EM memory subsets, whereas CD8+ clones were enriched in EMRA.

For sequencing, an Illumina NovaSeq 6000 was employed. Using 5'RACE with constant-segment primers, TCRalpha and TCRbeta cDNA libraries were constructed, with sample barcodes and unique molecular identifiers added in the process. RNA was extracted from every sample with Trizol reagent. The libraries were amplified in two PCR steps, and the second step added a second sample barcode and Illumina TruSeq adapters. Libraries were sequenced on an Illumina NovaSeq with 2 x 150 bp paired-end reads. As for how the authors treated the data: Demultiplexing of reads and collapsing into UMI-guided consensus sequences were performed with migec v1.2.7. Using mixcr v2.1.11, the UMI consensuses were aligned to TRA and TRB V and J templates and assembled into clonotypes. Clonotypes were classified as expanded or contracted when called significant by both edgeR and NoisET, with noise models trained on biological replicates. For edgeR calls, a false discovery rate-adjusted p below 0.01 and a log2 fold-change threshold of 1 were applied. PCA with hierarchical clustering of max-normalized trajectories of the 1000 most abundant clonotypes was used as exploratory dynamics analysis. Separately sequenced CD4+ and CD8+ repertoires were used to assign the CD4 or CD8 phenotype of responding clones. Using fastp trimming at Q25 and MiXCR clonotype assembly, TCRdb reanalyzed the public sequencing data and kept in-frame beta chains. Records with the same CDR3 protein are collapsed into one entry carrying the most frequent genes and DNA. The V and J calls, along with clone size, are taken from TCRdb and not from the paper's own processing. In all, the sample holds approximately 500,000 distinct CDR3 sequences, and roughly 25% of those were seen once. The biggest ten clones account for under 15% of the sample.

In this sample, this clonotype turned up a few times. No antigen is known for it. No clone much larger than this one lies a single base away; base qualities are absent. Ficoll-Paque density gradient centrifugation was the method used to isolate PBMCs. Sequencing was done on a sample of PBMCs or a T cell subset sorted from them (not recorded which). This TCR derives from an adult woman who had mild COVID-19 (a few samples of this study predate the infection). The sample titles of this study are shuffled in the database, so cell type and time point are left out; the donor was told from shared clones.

The DNA sequence reads TGTGCCAGCACCCACTCCCAGGCGGGCTCCTACAATGAGCAGTTCTTC. Its translation reads: CASTHSQAGSYNEQFF. Recombination connected TRBV6-2 or TRBV6-3 to TRBJ2-1; a tentative D match to TRBD2 spans 5 bases. From cysteine to phenylalanine, the CDR3 is 16 amino acids long. The sequence is cut down to CDR3 DNA, 48 bases in frame from base 1. CDR1 and CDR2 (MNHEY, SVGEGT) derive from the germline V gene. V lost 7 bases and J lost 0 bases; the stretch between them is 16 bases long.